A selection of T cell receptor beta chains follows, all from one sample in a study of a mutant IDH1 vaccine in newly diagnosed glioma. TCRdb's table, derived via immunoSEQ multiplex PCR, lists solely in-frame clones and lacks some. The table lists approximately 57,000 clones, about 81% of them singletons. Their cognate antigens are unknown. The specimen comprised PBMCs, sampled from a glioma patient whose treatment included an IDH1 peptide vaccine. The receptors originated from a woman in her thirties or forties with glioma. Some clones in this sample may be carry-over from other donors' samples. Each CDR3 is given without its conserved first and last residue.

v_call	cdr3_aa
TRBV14	ASSQAGFTTQY
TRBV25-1	ASSDLGTGGSDNEQF
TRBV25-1	ASSPRQGAVYEQY
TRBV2	ASSVRGDSYNEQF
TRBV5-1	ASSFDPRGSGKLF
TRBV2	ASSDGHPLKQY
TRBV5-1	ASSLGTANYGYT
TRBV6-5	ASSYSHLGVETQY
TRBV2	ASSEDSQPQH
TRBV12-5	ASGLGGGST
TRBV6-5	ASSYSLGGASYEQY
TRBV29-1	SVWPGQGDTEAF
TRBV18	ASLEEIGTEAF
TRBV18	ASSPPLRGSTDTQY
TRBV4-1	ASSLLREGSPLH
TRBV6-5	ASSYSARYNEQF